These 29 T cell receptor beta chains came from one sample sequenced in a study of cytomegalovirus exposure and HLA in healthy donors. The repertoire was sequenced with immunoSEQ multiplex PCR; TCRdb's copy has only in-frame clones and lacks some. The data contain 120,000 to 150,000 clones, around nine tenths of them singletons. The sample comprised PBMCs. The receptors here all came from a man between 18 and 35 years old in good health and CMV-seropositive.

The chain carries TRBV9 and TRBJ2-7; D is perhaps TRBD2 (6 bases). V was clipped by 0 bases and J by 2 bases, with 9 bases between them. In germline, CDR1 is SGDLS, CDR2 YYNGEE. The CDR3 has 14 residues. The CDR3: CASSVDRGTYEQYF. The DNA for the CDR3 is TGTGCCAGCAGCGTAGATCGGGGGACCTACGAGCAGTACTTC.

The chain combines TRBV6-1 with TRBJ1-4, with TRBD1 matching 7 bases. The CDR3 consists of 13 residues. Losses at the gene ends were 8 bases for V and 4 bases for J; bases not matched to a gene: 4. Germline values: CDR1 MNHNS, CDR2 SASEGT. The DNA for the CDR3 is TGTGCCAGCTGGGACAGCGGTAATGAAAAACTGTTTTTT. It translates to CASWDSGNEKLFF.

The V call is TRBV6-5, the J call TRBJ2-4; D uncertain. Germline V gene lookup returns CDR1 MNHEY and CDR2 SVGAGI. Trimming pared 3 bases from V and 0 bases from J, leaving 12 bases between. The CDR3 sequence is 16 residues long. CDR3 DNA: TGTGCCAGCAGTTATAGCCAAATACTAGCCAAAAACATTCAGTACTTC. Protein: CASSYSQILAKNIQYF.

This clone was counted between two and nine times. CDR3 DNA: TGCGCCAGCAGCTTGGTAGTGTCGGGACAATCCGAGCAGTACTTC. Translating gives CASSLVVSGQSEQYF. The gene calls are TRBV5-1 and TRBJ2-7; D is perhaps TRBD1 (6 bases). Germline CDR1 SGHRS, CDR2 YFSETQ. The CDR3 length is 15 residues. V lost 0 bases, J lost 6 bases, and 16 bases lay in between.

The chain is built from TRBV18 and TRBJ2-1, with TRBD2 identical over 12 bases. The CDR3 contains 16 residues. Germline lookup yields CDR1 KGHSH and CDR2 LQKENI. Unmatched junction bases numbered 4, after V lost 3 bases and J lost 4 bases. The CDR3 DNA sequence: TGTGCCAGCTCACCCGGACTAGCGGGAAAATACAATGAGCAGTTCTTC. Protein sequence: CASSPGLAGKYNEQFF.

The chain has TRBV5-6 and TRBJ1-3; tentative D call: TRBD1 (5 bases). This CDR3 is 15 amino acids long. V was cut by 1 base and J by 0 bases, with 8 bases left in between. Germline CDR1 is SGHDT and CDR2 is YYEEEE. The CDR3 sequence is CASSLLGGSGNTIYF. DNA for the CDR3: TGTGCCAGCAGCTTGTTGGGGGGCTCTGGAAACACCATATATTTT. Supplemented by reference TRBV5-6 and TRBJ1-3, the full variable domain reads DAGVTQSPTHLIKTRGQQVTLRCSPKSGHDTVSWYQQALGQGPQFIFQYYEEEERQRGNFPDRFSGHQFPNYSSELNVNALLLGDSALYLCASSLLGGSGNTIYFGEGSWLTVV.

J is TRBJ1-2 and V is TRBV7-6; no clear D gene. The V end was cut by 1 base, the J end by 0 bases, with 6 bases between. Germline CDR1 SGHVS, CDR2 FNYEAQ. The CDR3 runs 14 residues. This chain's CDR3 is CASSLGQPNYGYTF. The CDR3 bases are TGTGCCAGCAGCTTAGGGCAACCTAACTATGGCTACACCTTC.

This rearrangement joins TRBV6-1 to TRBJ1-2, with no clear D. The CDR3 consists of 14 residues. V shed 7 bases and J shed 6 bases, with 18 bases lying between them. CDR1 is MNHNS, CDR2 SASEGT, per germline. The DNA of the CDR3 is TGTGCCAGCAACGGACTTCGGGTTGGGGATGGCTACACCTTC. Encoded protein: CASNGLRVGDGYTF.

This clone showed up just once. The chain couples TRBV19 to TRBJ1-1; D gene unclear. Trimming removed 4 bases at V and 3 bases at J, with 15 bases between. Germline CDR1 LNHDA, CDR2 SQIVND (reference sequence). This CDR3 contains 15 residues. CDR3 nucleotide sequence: TGTGCCAGTAGTAAGGTTGTCCAGAGGGACACTGAAGCTTTCTTT. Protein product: CASSKVVQRDTEAFF.

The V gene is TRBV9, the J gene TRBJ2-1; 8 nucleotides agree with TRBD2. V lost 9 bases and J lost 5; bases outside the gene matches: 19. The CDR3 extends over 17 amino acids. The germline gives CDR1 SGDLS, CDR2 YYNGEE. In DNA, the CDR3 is TGTGCCAACCCTATCGGGGGGGCTCAGAACTGGGACAATGAGCAGTTCTTC. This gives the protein CANPIGGAQNWDNEQFF.

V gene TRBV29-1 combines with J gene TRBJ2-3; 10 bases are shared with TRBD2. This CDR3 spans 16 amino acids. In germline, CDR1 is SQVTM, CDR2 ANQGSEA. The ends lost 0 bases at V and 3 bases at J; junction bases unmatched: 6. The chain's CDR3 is CSVEEGSGRMTDTQYF. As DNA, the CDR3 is TGCAGCGTTGAAGAAGGTAGCGGGAGGATGACAGATACGCAGTATTTT.

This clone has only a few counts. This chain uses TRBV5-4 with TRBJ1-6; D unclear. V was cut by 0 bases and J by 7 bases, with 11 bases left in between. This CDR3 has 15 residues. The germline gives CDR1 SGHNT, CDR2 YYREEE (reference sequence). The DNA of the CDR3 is TGTGCCAGCAGCTTGGGGGGAGGGCCGAATTCACCCCTCCACTTT. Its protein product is CASSLGGGPNSPLHF. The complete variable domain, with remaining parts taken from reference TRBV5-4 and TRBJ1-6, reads ETGVTQSPTHLIKTRGQQVTLRCSSQSGHNTVSWYQQALGQGPQFIFQYYREEENGRGNFPPRFSGLQFPNYSSELNVNALELDDSALYLCASSLGGGPNSPLHFGNGTRLTVT.

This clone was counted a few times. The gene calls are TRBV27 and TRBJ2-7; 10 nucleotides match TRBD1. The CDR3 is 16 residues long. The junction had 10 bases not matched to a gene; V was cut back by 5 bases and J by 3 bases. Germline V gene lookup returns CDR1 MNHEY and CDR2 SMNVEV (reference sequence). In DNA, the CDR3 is TGTGCCAGCAGTAAGTCCCCCGGGACAGGGGTCTACGAGCAGTACTTC. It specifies CASSKSPGTGVYEQYF.

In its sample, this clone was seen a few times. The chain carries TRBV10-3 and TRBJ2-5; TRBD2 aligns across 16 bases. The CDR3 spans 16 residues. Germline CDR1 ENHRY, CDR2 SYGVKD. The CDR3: CSKHGTSGRAVETQYF. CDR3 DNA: TGTTCGAAACATGGGACTAGCGGGAGGGCCGTGGAGACCCAGTACTTC.

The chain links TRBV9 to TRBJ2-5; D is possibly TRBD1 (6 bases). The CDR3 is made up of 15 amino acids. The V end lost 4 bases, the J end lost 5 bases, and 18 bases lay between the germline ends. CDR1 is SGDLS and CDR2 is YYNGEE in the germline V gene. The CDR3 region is CASSISRGQGETQYF. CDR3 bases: TGTGCCAGCAGCATCTCCCGGGGCCAGGGGGAGACCCAGTACTTC.

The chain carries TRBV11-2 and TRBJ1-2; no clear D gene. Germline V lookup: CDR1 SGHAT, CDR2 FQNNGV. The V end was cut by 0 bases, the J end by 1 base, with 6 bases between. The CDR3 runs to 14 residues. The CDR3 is CASSLDDSNYGYTF. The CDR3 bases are TGTGCCAGCAGCTTAGATGATAGTAACTATGGCTACACCTTC.

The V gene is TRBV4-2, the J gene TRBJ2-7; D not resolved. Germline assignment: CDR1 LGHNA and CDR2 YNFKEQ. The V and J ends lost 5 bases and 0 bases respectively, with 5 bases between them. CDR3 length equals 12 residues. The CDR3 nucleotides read TGTGCCAGCAGCTTAGACTCCTACGAGCAGTACTTC. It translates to CASSLDSYEQYF.

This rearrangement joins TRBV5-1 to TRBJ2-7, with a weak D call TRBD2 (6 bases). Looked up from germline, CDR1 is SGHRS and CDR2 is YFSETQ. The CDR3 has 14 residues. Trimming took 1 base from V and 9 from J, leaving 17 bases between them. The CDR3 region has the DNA TGCGCCAGCAGCTTGTCGGACGGGGGAGCTGGGCAGTACTTC. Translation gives CASSLSDGGAGQYF.

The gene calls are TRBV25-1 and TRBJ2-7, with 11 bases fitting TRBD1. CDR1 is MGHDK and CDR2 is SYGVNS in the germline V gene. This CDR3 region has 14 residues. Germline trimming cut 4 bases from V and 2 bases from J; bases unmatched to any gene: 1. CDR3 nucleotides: TGTGCCAGCAGTGTGGGACAGGGGGCCTACGAGCAGTACTTC. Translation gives CASSVGQGAYEQYF.

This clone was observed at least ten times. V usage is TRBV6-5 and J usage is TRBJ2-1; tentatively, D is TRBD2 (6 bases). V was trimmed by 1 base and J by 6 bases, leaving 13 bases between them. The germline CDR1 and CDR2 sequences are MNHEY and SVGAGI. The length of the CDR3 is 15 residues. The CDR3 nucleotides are TGTGCCAGCAGTTACTTACTAGCTTCAATCAATGAGCAGTTCTTC. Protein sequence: CASSYLLASINEQFF.

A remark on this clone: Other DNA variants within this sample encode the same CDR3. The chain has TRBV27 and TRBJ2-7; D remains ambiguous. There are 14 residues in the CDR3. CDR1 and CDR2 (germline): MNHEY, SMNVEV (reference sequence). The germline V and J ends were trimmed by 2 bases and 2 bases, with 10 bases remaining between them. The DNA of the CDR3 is TGTGCCAGCAGTTTAGCCGGCGGAGCCTACGAGCAGTACTTC. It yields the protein CASSLAGGAYEQYF.

This chain's CDR3 is CASSGDRGPYGYTF. The CDR3 DNA reads as TGTGCCAGCAGTGGGGACAGAGGCCCCTATGGCTACACCTTC. The chain employs TRBV2 and TRBJ1-2, with 7 bases that match TRBD1. V was pared by 4 bases and J by 4 bases, with 6 bases of the junction left unmatched. In germline, CDR1 is SNHLY, CDR2 FYNNEI. The CDR3 is 14 amino acids.

The CDR3 is CASSESGQGSYNSPLHF. CDR3 DNA: TGTGCCAGCAGTGAGTCGGGACAGGGATCCTATAATTCACCCCTCCACTTT. The chain has TRBV27 and TRBJ1-6; 9 bases map to TRBD1. Trimming at V came to 5 bases and at J to 1 base, leaving 6 bases not matched to a gene. The CDR3 runs 17 residues. Germline CDR1 is MNHEY and CDR2 is SMNVEV (reference sequence).

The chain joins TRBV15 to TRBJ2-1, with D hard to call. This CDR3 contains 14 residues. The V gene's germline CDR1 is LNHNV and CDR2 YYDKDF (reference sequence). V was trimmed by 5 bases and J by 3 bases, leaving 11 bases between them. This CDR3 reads CATSPGPIYNEQFF. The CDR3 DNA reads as TGTGCCACCAGCCCGGGTCCAATCTACAATGAGCAGTTCTTC.

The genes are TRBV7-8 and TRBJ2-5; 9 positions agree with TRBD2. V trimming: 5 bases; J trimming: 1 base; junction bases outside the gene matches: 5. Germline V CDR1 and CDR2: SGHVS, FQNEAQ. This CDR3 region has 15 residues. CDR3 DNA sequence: TGTGCCAGCAGCGCCTGGACTAGCGCCCAAGAGACCCAGTACTTC. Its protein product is CASSAWTSAQETQYF.

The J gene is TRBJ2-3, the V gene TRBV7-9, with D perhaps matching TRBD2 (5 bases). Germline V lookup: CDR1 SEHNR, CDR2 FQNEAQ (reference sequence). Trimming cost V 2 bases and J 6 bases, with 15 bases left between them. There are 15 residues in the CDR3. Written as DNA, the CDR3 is TGTGCCAGCAGCTTAATGGCAGGACTCGGGGATACGCAGTATTTT. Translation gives CASSLMAGLGDTQYF.

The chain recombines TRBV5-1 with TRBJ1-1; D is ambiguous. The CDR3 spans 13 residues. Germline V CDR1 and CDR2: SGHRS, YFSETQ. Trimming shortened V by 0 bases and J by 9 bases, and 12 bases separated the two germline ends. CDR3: CASSLATRSKAFF. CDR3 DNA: TGCGCCAGCAGCTTGGCCACAAGAAGTAAAGCTTTCTTT. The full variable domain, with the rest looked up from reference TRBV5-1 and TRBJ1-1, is KAGVTQTPRYLIKTRGQQVTLSCSPISGHRSVSWYQQTPGQGLQFLFEYFSETQRNKGNFPGRFSGRQFSNSRSEMNVSTLELGDSALYLCASSLATRSKAFFGQGTRLTVV.

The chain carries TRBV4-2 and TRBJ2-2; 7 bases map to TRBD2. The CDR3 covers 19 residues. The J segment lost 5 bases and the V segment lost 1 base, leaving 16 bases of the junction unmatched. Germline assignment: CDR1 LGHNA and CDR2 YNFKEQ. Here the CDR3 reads CASSQGGDYLSLDTGELFF. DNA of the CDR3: TGTGCCAGCAGCCAAGGTGGGGACTATCTTAGCCTAGATACCGGGGAGCTGTTTTTT.

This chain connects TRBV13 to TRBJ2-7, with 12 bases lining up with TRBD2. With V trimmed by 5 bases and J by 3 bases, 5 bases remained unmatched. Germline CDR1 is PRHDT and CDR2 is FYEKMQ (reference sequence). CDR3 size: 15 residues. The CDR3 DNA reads TGTGCCAGCAGCCCAAGACTAGCGGGAGTCTACGAGCAGTACTTC. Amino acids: CASSPRLAGVYEQYF.